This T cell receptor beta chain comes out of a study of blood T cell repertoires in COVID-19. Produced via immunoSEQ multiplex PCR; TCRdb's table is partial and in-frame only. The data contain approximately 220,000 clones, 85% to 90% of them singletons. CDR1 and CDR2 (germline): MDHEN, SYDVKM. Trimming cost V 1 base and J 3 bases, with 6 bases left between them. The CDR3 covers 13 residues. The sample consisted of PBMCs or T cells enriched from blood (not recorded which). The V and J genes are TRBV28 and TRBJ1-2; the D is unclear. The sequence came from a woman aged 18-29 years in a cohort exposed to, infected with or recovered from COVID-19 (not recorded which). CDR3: CASSLLADYGYTF. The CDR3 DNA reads TGTGCCAGCAGTTTATTGGCAGACTATGGCTACACCTTC.